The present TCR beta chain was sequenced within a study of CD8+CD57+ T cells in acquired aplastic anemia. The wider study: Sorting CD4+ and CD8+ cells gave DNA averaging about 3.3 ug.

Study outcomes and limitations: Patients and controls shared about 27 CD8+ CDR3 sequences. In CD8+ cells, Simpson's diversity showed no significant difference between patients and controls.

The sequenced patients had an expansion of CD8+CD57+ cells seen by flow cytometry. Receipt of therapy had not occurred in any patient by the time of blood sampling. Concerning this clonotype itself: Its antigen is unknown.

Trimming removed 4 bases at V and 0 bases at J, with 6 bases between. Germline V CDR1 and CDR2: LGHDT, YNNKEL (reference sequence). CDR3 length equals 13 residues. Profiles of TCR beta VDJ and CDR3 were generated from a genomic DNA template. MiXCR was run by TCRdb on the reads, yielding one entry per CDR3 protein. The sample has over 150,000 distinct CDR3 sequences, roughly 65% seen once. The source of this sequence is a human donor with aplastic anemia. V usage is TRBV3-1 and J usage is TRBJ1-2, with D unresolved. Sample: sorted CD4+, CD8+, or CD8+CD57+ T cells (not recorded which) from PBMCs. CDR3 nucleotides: TGTGCCAGCAGCCGCGGGACTAACTATGGCTACACCTTC. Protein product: CASSRGTNYGYTF.